This T cell receptor (beta chain) was retrieved from a study of cytomegalovirus exposure and HLA in healthy donors. The PCR contained 60 Vbeta and 13 Jbeta primers. The data were produced by immunoSEQ multiplex PCR, yet TCRdb's version contains in-frame clones alone and is incomplete. This sample's table has 80,000 to 100,000 clones. The V end lost 4 bases, the J end lost 5 bases, and 13 bases lay between the germline ends. This CDR3 is built from 14 residues. Germline values: CDR1 SGHTA, CDR2 FQGTGA. Details on this clone: What it binds is not known.

Study-wide findings and caveats: Per a later analysis, HLA-associated TCR beta chains showed more clonal expansion than other, equally common TCR beta chains. Roughly uniform depth of sequencing across donors was assumed in presence/absence analyses. Prediction of most subjects' HLA-A and HLA-B alleles by TCR beta sequences was reportedly accurate. Most TCR beta V segments were productive about 87% or about 30% of the time in an earlier analysis.

This chain joins TRBV7-3 and TRBJ2-3, with D possibly matching TRBD2 (5 bases). This TCR was sampled from a man between 50 and 59 years old in good health and CMV-seronegative. Input material: PBMCs. CDR3 sequence reads: CASSSTTPRDTQYF. CDR3 DNA sequence: TGTGCCAGCAGCTCGACTACGCCTAGAGATACGCAGTATTTT.